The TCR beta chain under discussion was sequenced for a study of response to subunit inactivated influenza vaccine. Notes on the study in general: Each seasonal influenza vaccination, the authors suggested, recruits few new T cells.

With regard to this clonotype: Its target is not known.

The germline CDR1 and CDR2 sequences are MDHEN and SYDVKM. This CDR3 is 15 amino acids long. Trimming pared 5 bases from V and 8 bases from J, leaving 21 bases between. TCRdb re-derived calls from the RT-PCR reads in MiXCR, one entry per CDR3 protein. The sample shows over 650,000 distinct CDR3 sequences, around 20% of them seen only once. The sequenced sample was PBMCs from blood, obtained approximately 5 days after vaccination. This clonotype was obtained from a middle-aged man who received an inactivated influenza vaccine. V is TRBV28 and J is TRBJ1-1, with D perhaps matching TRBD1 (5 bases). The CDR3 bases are TGTGCCAGCAGTGGCTTTGCCCGAGCGTCAGGGGAAGCTTTCTTT. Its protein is CASSGFARASGEAFF.